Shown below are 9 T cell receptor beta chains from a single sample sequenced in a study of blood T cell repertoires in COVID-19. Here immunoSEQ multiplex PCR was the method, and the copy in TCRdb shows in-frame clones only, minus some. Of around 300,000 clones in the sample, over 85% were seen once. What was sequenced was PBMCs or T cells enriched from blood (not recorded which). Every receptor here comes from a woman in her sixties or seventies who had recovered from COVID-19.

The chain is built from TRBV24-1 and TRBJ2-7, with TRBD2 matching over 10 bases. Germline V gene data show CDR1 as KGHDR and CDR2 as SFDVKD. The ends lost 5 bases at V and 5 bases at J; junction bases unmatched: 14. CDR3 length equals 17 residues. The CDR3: CATSGRLAGDSVHEQYF. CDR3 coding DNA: TGTGCCACCAGTGGCCGTCTAGCGGGAGACTCAGTCCACGAGCAGTACTTC.

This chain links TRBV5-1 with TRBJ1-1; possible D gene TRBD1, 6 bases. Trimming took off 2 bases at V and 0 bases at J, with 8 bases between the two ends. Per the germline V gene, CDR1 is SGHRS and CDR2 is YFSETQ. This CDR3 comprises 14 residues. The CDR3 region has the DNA TGCGCCAGCAGCTTCAGGGGACTGAACACTGAAGCTTTCTTT. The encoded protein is CASSFRGLNTEAFF.

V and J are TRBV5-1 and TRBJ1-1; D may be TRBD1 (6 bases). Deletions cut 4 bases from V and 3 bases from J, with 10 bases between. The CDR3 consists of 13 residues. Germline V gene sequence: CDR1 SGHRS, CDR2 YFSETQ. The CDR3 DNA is TGCGCCAGCAGCGGGGACATTTACACTGAAGCTTTCTTT. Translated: CASSGDIYTEAFF.

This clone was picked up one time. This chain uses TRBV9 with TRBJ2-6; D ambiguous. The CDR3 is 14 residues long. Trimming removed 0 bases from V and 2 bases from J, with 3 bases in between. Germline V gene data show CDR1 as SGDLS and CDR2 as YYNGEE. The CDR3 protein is CASSVATGANVLTF. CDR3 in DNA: TGTGCCAGCAGCGTAGCCACTGGGGCCAACGTCCTGACTTTC. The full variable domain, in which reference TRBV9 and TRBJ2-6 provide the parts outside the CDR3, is DSGVTQTPKHLITATGQRVTLRCSPRSGDLSVYWYQQSLDQGLQFLIQYYNGEERAKGNILERFSAQQFPDLHSELNLSSLELGDSALYFCASSVATGANVLTFGAGSRLTVL.

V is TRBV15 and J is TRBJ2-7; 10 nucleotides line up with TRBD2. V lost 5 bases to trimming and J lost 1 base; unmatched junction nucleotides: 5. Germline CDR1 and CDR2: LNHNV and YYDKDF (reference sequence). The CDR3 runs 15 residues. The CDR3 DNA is TGTGCCACCAGCGGAGGACTAGCGGCATCCTACGAGCAGTACTTC. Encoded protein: CATSGGLAASYEQYF.

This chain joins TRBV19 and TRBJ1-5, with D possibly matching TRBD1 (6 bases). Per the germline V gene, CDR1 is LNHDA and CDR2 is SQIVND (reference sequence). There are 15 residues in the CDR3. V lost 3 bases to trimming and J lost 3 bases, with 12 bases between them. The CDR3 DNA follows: TGTGCCAGTAGTATCCAGGGGCCCCTCAATCAGCCCCAGCATTTT. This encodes CASSIQGPLNQPQHF.

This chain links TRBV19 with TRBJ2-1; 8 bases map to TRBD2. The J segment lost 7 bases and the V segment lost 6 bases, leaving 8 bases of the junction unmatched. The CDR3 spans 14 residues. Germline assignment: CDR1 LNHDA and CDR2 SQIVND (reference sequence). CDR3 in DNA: TGTGCCAGTAGCACGACCCGGGGGGGGAATGAGCAGTTCTTC. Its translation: CASSTTRGGNEQFF.

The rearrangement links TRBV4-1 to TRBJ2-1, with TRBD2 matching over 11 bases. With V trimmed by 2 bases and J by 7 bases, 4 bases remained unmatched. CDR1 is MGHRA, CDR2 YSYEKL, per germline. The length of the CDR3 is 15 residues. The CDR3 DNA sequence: TGCGCCAGCAGCCAAACTAGCGGGAGTAGTAATGAGCAGTTCTTC. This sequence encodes CASSQTSGSSNEQFF.

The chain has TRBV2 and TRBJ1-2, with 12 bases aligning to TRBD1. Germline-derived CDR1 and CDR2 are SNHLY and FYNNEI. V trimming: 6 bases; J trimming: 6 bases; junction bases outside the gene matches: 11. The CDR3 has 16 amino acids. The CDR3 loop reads CASSPGTGGAIHGYTF. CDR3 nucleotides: TGTGCCAGCAGCCCCGGGACAGGGGGCGCTATCCATGGCTACACCTTC.